This record covers a single TCR beta chain. With 6 bases clipped from V and 4 bases from J, the junction kept 6 bases outside the gene matches. This CDR3 is 14 amino acids long. Looked up from germline, CDR1 is MNHEY and CDR2 is SMNVEV (reference sequence). Libraries were prepared by immunoSEQ multiplex PCR; TCRdb keeps only in-frame clonotypes and omits some of them. This sample carries nearly 350,000 clones, roughly 87% of them seen once, and the ten largest clones take over 0.8%. Recruits, aged roughly 18 to 95 years, lived in 24 US areas. The study assigned cohorts using participant-reported clinical history. This sample stems from a study of blood T cell repertoires in COVID-19. The overall study: Samples representing acute and convalescent COVID-19 were sourced from the United States, Italy and Spain.

The V call is TRBV27, the J call TRBJ2-5, with 9 bases that match TRBD1. The sequencing sample was made of PBMCs or T cells enriched from blood (not recorded which). The TCR comes from a woman aged 25 to 39 who had recovered from COVID-19. The CDR3 sequence is CASRRTGARETQYF. The DNA of the CDR3 is TGTGCCAGCAGGCGGACAGGGGCTAGAGAGACCCAGTACTTC.